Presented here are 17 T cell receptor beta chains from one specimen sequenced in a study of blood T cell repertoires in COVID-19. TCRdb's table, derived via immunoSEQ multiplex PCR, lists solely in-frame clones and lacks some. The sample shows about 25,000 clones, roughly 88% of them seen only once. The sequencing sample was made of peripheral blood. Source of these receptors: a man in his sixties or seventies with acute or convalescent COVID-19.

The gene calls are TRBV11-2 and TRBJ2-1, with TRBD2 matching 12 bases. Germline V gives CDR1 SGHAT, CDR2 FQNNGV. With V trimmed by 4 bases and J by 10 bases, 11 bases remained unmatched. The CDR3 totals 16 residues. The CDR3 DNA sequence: TGTGCCAGCAGCTCGCTCCTAGCGGGAGGGCAGTCCGAGCAGTTCTTC. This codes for CASSSLLAGGQSEQFF.

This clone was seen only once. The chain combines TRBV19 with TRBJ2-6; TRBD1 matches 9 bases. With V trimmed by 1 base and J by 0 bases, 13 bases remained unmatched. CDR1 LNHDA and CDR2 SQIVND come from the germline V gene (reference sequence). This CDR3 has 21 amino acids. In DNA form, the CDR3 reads TGTGCCAGTAGTATAGTAGGTTTATCGGGACAGGGAAGCTCTGGGGCCAACGTCCTGACTTTC. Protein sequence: CASSIVGLSGQGSSGANVLTF. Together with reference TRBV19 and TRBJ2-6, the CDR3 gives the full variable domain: DGGITQSPKYLFRKEGQNVTLSCEQNLNHDAMYWYRQDPGQGLRLIYYSQIVNDFQKGDIAEGYSVSREKKESFPLTVTSAQKNPTAFYLCASSIVGLSGQGSSGANVLTFGAGSRLTVL.

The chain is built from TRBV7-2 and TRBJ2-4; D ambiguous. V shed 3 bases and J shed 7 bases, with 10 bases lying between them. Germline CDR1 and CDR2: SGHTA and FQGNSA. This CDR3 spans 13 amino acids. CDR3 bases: TGTGCCAGCAGCTTGGTGACTGGGAACATTCAGTACTTC. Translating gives CASSLVTGNIQYF. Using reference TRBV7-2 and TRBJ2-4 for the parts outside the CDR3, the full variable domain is GAGVSQSPSNKVTEKGKDVELRCDPISGHTALYWYRQSLGQGLEFLIYFQGNSAPDKSGLPSDRFSAERTGGSVSTLTIQRTQQEDSAVYLCASSLVTGNIQYFGAGTRLSVL.

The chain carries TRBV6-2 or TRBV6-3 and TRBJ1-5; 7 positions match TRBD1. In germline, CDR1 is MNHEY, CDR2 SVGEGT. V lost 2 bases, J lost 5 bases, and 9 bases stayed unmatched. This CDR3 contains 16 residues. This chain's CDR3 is CASSYGTGVMDQPQHF. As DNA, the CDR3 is TGTGCCAGCAGTTACGGCACAGGGGTAATGGATCAGCCCCAGCATTTT.

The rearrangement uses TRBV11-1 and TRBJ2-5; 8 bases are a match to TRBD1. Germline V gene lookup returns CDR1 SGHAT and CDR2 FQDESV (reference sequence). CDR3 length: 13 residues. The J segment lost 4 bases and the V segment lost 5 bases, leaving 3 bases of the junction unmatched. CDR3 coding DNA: TGTGCCAGCAGCCAGGGGGCGGGAGAGACCCAGTACTTC. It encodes CASSQGAGETQYF.

In nucleotides, the CDR3 is TGTGCCAGCAGCCCTCTTGAGACCCAGTACTTC. Translation: CASSPLETQYF. The chain carries TRBV11-2 and TRBJ2-5; D not resolved. The CDR3 runs 11 residues. Trimming stripped 5 bases from V and 5 bases from J, with 6 bases between. The germline CDR1 and CDR2 sequences are SGHAT and FQNNGV.

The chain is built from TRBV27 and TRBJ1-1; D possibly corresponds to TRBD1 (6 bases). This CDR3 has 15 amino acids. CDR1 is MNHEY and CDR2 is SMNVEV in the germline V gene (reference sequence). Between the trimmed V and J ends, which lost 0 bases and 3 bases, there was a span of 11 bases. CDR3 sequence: CASSLSTGLDTEAFF. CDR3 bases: TGTGCCAGCAGTTTATCCACAGGGTTGGACACTGAAGCTTTCTTT.

CDR3 loop: CASSLAGDYNEQFF. CDR3 coding DNA: TGTGCCAGCAGCTTAGCGGGAGATTACAATGAGCAGTTCTTC. The chain combines TRBV7-3 with TRBJ2-1; 7 positions match TRBD2. V gave up 2 bases and J gave up 4 bases; unmatched junction bases: 2. The CDR3 is 14 amino acids. The germline V gene encodes CDR1 SGHTA and CDR2 FQGTGA.

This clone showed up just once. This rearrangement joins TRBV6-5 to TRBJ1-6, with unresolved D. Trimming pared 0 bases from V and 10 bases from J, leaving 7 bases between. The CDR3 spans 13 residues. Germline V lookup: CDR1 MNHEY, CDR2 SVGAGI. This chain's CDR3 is CASSYSSLSPLHF. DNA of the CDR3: TGTGCCAGCAGTTACTCGAGTTTGTCACCCCTCCACTTT.

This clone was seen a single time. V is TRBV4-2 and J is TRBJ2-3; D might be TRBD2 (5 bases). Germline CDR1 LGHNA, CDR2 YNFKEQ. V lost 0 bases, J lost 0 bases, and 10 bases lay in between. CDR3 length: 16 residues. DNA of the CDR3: TGTGCCAGCAGCCAAGAAGCGAGCGGCAGCACAGATACGCAGTATTTT. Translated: CASSQEASGSTDTQYF.

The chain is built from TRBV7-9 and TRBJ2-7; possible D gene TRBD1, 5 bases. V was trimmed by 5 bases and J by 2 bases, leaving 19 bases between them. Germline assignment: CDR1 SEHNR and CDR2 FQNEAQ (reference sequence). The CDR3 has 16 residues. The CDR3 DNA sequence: TGTGCCAGCAGCCCACCTGGGGCGGCCGGCACCTACGAGCAGTACTTC. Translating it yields CASSPPGAAGTYEQYF.

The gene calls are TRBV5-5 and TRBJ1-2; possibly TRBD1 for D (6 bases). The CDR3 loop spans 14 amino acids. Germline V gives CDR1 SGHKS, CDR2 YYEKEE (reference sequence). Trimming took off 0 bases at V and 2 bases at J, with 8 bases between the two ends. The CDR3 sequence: CASSLAGDNYGYTF. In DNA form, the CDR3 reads TGTGCCAGCAGCTTGGCAGGGGACAACTATGGCTACACCTTC.

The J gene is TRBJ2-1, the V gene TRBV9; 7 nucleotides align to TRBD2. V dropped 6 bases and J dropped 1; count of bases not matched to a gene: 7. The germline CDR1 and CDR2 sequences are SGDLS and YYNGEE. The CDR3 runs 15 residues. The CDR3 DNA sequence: TGTGCCAGCACTTCGAGCGGGGATTCCTACAATGAGCAGTTCTTC. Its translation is CASTSSGDSYNEQFF.

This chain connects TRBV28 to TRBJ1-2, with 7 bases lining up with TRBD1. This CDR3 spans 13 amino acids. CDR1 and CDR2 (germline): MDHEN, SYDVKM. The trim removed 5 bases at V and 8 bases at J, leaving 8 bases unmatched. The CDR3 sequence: CASSPTGMWGYTF. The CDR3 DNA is TGTGCCAGCAGTCCGACAGGGATGTGGGGCTACACCTTC.

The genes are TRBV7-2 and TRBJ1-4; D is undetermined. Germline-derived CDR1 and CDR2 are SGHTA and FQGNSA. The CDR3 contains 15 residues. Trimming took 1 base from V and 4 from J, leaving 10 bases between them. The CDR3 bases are TGTGCCAGCAGCTTAGGGGGAGTTGTTAATGAAAAACTGTTTTTT. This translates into CASSLGGVVNEKLFF.

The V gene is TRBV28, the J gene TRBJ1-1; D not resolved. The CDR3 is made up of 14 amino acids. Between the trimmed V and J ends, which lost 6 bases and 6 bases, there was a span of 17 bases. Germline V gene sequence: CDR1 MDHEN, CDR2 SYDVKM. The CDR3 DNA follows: TGTGCCAGCAGAAGCCCCGGGATAACTCCTGAAGCTTTCTTT. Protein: CASRSPGITPEAFF.

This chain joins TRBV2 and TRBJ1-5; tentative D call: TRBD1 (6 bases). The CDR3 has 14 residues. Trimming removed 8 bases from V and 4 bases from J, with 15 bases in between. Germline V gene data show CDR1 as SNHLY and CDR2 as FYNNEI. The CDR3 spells CASCFVDRNQPQHF. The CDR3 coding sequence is TGTGCCAGCTGCTTTGTGGACAGAAATCAGCCCCAGCATTTT.